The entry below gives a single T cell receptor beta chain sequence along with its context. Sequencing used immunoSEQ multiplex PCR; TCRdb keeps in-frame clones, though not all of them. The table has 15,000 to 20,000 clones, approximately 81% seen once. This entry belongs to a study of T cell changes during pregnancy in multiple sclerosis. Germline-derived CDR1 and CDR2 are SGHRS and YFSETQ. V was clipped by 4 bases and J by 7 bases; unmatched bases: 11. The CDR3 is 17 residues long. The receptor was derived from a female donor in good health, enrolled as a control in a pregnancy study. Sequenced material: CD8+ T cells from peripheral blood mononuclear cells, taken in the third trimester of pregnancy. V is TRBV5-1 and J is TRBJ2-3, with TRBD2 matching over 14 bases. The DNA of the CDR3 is TGCGCCAGCAGCCTGGCGGGGACTAGCGGGAGAGGAAATACGCAGTATTTT. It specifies CASSLAGTSGRGNTQYF.